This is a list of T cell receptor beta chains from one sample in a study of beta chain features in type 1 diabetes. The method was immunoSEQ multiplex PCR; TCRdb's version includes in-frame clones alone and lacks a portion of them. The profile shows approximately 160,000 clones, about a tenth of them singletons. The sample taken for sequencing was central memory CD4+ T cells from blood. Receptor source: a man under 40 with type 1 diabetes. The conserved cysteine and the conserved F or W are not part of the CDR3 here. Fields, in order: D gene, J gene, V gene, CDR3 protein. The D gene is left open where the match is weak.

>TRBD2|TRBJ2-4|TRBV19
ASSSTATSGRGNIQY
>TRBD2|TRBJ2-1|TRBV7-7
ASSDASGTDEQF
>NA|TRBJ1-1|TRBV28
ASTGGANTEAF
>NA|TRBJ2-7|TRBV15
ATSREIQGTEQY
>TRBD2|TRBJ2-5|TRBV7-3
ASSLGGVEETQY
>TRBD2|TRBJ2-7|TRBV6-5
ASSISGTNYEQY
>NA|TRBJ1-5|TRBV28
ASSSARGLLGPQH
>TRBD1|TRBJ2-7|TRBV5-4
ASSLFPGGRVTNEQY
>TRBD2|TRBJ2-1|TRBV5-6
ASSFLREAYNEQF
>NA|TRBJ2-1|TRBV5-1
ASSLGPTRDNEQF
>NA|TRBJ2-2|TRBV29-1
SVGGVTNTGELF
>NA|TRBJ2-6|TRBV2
ASIRQYHFTAGSGANVLT
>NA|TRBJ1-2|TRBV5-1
ASSFEGDYGYT
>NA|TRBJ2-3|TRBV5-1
ASSFLGSADTQY
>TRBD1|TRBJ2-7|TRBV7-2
ASSLERDREGYEQY
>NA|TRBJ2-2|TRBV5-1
ASSLAPLHSQELF
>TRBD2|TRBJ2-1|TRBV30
AWSRLAGINEQF
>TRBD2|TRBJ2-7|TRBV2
ASYTSGGTYEQY
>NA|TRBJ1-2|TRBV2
ASSEGANYGYT
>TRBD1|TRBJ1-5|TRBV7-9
ASSFTGEYQPQH
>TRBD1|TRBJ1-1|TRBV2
ASRPGTGMNTEAF
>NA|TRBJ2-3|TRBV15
ATSRDWGDTDTQY
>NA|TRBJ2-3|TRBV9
ASSVGNGGVGTDTQY
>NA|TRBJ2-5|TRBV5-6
ASRSFVREETQY
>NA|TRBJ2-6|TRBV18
ASSPQGPGSGANVLT
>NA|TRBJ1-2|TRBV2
ASSTFFNYGYT
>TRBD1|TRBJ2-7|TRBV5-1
ASSIRDSLGEQY
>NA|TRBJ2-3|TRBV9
ASSNHREPDTQY
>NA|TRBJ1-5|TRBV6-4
ASSEDGAGAQH
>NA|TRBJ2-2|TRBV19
ASSITAGELF
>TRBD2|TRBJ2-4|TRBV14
ASSQEAGGPGKNIQY
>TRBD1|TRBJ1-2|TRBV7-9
ASSRTRLTGEGGGYT
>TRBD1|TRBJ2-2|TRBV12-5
ASAPRDRGAGENTGELF
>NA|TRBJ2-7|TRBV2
ASSNLQHPYEQY
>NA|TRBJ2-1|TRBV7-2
ASSLGRGLNEQF
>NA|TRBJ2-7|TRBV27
ASSLTSTGGFQQY
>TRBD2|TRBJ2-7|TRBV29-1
SVFKLAGTSYEQY
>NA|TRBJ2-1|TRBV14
ASSQYLQAPYNEQF
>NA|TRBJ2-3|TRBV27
ASSFLRSTDTQY
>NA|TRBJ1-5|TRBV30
AWGSGGDQPQH
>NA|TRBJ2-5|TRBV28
ASSPFVLETQY
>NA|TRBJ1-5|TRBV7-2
ASSSTGTQPQH
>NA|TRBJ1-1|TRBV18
ASSPRPDRQGTEAF
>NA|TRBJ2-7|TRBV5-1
ASSVRGGTYEQY
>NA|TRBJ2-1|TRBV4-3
ASSQEGGYNEQF
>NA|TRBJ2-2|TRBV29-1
SVEARNTGELF
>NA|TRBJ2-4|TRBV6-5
ASSYSTGVDVNIQY
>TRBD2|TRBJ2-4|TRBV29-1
SVDFGSGKNIQY
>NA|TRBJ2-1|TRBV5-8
ASSLFSNEQF
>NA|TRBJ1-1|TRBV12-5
ASGLSGASAF
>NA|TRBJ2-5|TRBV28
ASSLDLLSGPKVPKY
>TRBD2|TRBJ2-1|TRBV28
ASSLGGASGSNEQF
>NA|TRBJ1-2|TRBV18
ASSTDSNYGYT